The source of this T cell receptor beta chain is a study of shared clonotypes between healthy human individuals. Study-wide results and caveats: A reduction in generation probabilities was seen for non-shared clonotypes relative to those shared by all four donors. Sequencing depth was expected to influence donor clonotype sharing. In general, naive subsets displayed greater estimated richness than memory subsets did. About 5% of naive CD4 clonotypes were shared across four donors.

Notes on this clone: Its antigen is undetermined.

Method: immunoSEQ multiplex PCR; TCRdb's copy keeps in-frame clones and lacks some. The sample records some 2,100,000 clones, more than 85% being singletons. Naive CD8 cells lacked CD45RO and underwent positive selection for CCR7, leaving out terminally differentiated effector memory CD45RA+ cells. Sequences were obtained from naive CD8+ T cells from PBMCs. The sequence derives from a man aged 18 to 35 in good health. Some clones in this sample may be carry-over from other donors' samples.

CDR3 coding DNA: TGCGCCAGCAGTGAGGGGGATGAGCAGTTCTTC. Translating gives CASSEGDEQFF. The chain uses TRBV10-2 and TRBJ2-1; D is ambiguous. The CDR3 is made up of 11 amino acids. V dropped 2 bases and J dropped 8 bases, with 4 bases sitting between them. The germline V gene encodes CDR1 WSHSY and CDR2 SAAADI.